One sample yielded the 32 T cell receptor beta chains listed below, sequenced in a study of T cells in Graves' hyperthyroidism and ophthalmopathy. From RNA transcripts, TCR beta CDR3 regions were amplified. An initial round of RT-PCR targeting the TCR CDR3 relied on the HTBI primer set. TCRdb reprocessed the multiplex PCR reads via MiXCR and lists one record per CDR3 protein. Of about 720,000 distinct CDR3 sequences in the sample, approximately 16% were seen once. The sequenced sample was blood. The receptors originated from a man between 18 and 35 years old with Graves' hyperthyroidism.

This clonotype showed up many times. This rearrangement joins TRBV5-1 to TRBJ2-1; TRBD1 aligns across 10 bases. CDR3 length: 15 residues. The germline V gene has CDR1 SGHRS and CDR2 YFSETQ. J gave up 9 bases and V 3 bases, and 9 bases lay outside the gene matches. CDR3 amino acids: CASSSTGGAEGEQFF. CDR3 in DNA: TGCGCCAGCAGCTCGACAGGGGGCGCGGAGGGTGAGCAGTTCTTC. The whole variable domain, filled in from reference TRBV5-1 and TRBJ2-1, reads KAGVTQTPRYLIKTRGQQVTLSCSPISGHRSVSWYQQTPGQGLQFLFEYFSETQRNKGNFPGRFSGRQFSNSRSEMNVSTLELGDSALYLCASSSTGGAEGEQFFGPGTRLTVL.

The chain has TRBV20-1 and TRBJ1-4; D gene uncertain. CDR1 is DFQATT and CDR2 is SNEGSKA in the germline V gene (reference sequence). V was cut by 4 bases and J by 0 bases, with 6 bases left in between. The CDR3 sequence is 13 residues long. The CDR3 loop reads CSANDATNEKLFF. CDR3 coding DNA: TGCAGTGCTAACGATGCAACTAATGAAAAACTGTTTTTT.

This clonotype was seen a handful of times. V is TRBV27 and J is TRBJ2-7; possibly TRBD2 for D (6 bases). Germline V gives CDR1 MNHEY, CDR2 SMNVEV (reference sequence). This CDR3 is built from 16 residues. Trimming pared 4 bases from V and 2 bases from J, leaving 18 bases between. The CDR3 DNA reads as TGTGCCAGCAGTTCGCCGAGGCGGGGCGGCGCCTACGAGCAGTACTTC. Protein product: CASSSPRRGGAYEQYF.

This CDR3 is CAVRQGANEQYF. Here the CDR3 DNA reads TGTGCCGTGAGACAGGGGGCCAACGAGCAGTACTTC. The chain combines TRBV2 with TRBJ2-7; 10 bases agree with TRBD1. Trimming took 11 bases from V and 5 from J; bases not matched to a gene: 6. CDR3 length: 12 amino acids. Germline CDR1 is SNHLY and CDR2 is FYNNEI.

This clonotype was recorded many times. This chain connects TRBV28 to TRBJ1-5, with a tentative D call TRBD1 (5 bases). CDR1 and CDR2 (germline): MDHEN, SYDVKM. The length of the CDR3 is 14 residues. The V end lost 2 bases, the J end lost 9 bases, and 14 bases lay between the germline ends. In nucleotides, the CDR3 is TGTGCCAGCAGTTTACGGACACCCGGGTGGCCCCAGCATTTT. This encodes CASSLRTPGWPQHF.

This clonotype appeared many times. The chain joins TRBV12-3 or TRBV12-4 to TRBJ1-1, with a weak D call TRBD1 (5 bases). This CDR3 has 13 amino acids. V was trimmed by 7 bases and J by 13 bases, leaving 22 bases between them. For the CDR3, the DNA is TGTGCCAGCAACCTGGGGGAGGAAAAGAGGGTTTTCTTT. Amino acids: CASNLGEEKRVFF.

J is TRBJ2-5 and V is TRBV18; TRBD1 matches 9 bases. The CDR3 has 16 residues. V trimming: 2 bases; J trimming: 6 bases; junction bases outside the gene matches: 10. CDR1 is KGHSH, CDR2 LQKENI, per germline. CDR3 bases: TGTGCCAGCTCACCAAGACCGGGACAGGGTACGCAGACCCAGTACTTC. Its protein product is CASSPRPGQGTQTQYF.

Only a few counts were recorded for this clonotype. The chain recombines TRBV6-2 or TRBV6-3 with TRBJ2-3; tentative D call: TRBD1 (6 bases). Germline V gene sequence: CDR1 MNHEY, CDR2 SVGEGT. The CDR3 runs to 15 residues. Trimming left V 8 bases short and J 0 bases short, with 15 bases between. The CDR3 DNA reads as TGTGCCAGCGGGAAGGACAGCACTAGCACAGATACGCAGTATTTT. It specifies CASGKDSTSTDTQYF.

This clonotype was counted ten times or more. CDR3 protein: CASSFMRTSRGYNEQFF. CDR3 bases: TGTGCCAGCAGCTTCATGCGGACTAGCAGAGGCTACAATGAGCAGTTCTTC. The rearrangement links TRBV11-2 to TRBJ2-1; 8 bases are a match to TRBD2. Germline V lookup: CDR1 SGHAT, CDR2 FQNNGV. Trimming at V came to 3 bases and at J to 3 bases, leaving 10 bases not matched to a gene. This CDR3 is 17 amino acids long.

This clonotype was detected many times. The chain carries TRBV12-3 or TRBV12-4 and TRBJ2-7, with 10 bases aligning to TRBD2. J lost 9 bases, V lost 1 base, and 6 bases had no gene match. The CDR3 loop spans 14 amino acids. The DNA of the CDR3 is TGTGCCAGCAGTTTAGGTCTAGCGGGAGAGGGGCAGTACTTC. Residues: CASSLGLAGEGQYF.

This clonotype was seen only a few times. V usage is TRBV5-1 and J usage is TRBJ2-3; 12 bases fit TRBD2. The CDR3 has 16 amino acids. V shed 4 bases and J 2 bases; nucleotides not matched to a gene: 5. Germline assignment: CDR1 SGHRS and CDR2 YFSETQ. CDR3 nucleotides: TGCGCCAGCAGCCCCCGGACTAGCGGGAACACAGATACGCAGTATTTT. Amino acids: CASSPRTSGNTDTQYF.

This clonotype was seen at least ten times. The V and J genes are TRBV30 and TRBJ2-7, with D unclear. Looked up from germline, CDR1 is GTSNPN and CDR2 is SVGIG (reference sequence). This CDR3 has 11 amino acids. V was pared by 5 bases and J by 3 bases, with 8 bases between. CDR3 region: CAWAQNYEQYF. CDR3 sequence (DNA): TGTGCCTGGGCCCAAAACTACGAGCAGTACTTC.

A few counts support this clonotype. The V gene is TRBV5-4, the J gene TRBJ1-4, with D unclear. CDR1 is SGHNT and CDR2 is YYREEE in the germline V gene (reference sequence). Trimming removed 0 bases from V and 0 bases from J, with 6 bases in between. This CDR3 is 15 amino acids long. This chain's CDR3 is CASSLDVATNEKLFF. As DNA, the CDR3 is TGTGCCAGCAGCTTGGATGTAGCAACTAATGAAAAACTGTTTTTT.

This clonotype has just a few counts. Possible read error: a much larger clone is one base away. The rearrangement uses TRBV12-3 or TRBV12-4 and TRBJ2-7, with TRBD2 matching 10 bases. The CDR3 contains 14 residues. J was trimmed by 6 bases and V by 4 bases; bases with no gene match: 6. CDR3 region: CASSWTSGGCEQYF. The CDR3 DNA follows: TGTGCCAGCAGTTGGACTAGCGGAGGGTGCGAGCAGTACTTC.

This clonotype has ten or more counts. The rearrangement joins TRBV12-3 or TRBV12-4 to TRBJ1-3; 9 bases line up with TRBD1. This CDR3 has 15 amino acids. After removal of 5 bases from V and 7 bases from J, the junction contained 9 bases not matched to a gene. The CDR3 region is CASSPSGTGLNTIYF. CDR3 coding DNA: TGTGCCAGCAGTCCATCCGGGACAGGGTTGAACACCATATATTTT.

This clonotype came up many times. The rearrangement links TRBV7-9 to TRBJ2-7; 11 bases agree with TRBD1. This CDR3 has 16 amino acids. Germline V lookup: CDR1 SEHNR, CDR2 FQNEAQ (reference sequence). V trimming: 5 bases; J trimming: 3 bases; junction bases outside the gene matches: 9. CDR3: CASSGPRDRGFYEQYF. CDR3 in DNA: TGTGCCAGCAGCGGCCCCCGGGACAGGGGGTTCTACGAGCAGTACTTC.

This clonotype was counted at least ten times. The chain carries TRBV9 and TRBJ2-7; 8 bases align to TRBD1. CDR1 SGDLS and CDR2 YYNGEE come from the germline V gene. V shed 3 bases and J 7 bases; nucleotides not matched to a gene: 9. The CDR3 runs to 14 residues. This CDR3 is CASSGSGGPLEQYF. The CDR3 coding sequence is TGTGCCAGCAGCGGCTCAGGGGGCCCCCTGGAGCAGTACTTC.

This clonotype showed up just a few times. This sequence joins TRBV4-1 and TRBJ1-6, with TRBD1 matching 9 bases. The V segment lost 4 bases and the J segment 9 bases; nucleotides outside the gene matches: 10. Germline V gene sequence: CDR1 MGHRA, CDR2 YSYEKL. The CDR3 loop spans 16 amino acids. The CDR3 sequence is CASSLSWTGASSPLHF. For the CDR3, the DNA is TGCGCCAGCAGCCTAAGCTGGACAGGGGCCAGTTCACCCCTCCACTTT.

The rearrangement uses TRBV5-1 and TRBJ1-1; D call uncertain. The V end lost 4 bases, the J end lost 1 base, and 14 bases lay between the germline ends. The germline gives CDR1 SGHRS, CDR2 YFSETQ. CDR3 length: 15 amino acids. Written as DNA, the CDR3 is TGCGCCAGCAGCAAAATTTCCGGGCCGAACACTGAAGCTTTCTTT. It is translated as CASSKISGPNTEAFF.

This chain uses TRBV20-1 with TRBJ2-1; 7 bases agree with TRBD2. The CDR3 is 15 residues long. Looked up from germline, CDR1 is DFQATT and CDR2 is SNEGSKA (reference sequence). V trimming: 1 base; J trimming: 2 bases; junction bases outside the gene matches: 5. The CDR3 nucleotides read TGCAGTGCTAGAGGGCCCCTAGCGGCCTACAATGAGCAGTTCTTC. This translates into CSARGPLAAYNEQFF.

This clonotype has a count of ten or more. The J gene is TRBJ2-5, the V gene TRBV28; 7 bases map to TRBD1. CDR3 length: 16 residues. V lost 6 bases to trimming and J lost 1 base; unmatched junction nucleotides: 11. Germline V lookup: CDR1 MDHEN, CDR2 SYDVKM. Here the CDR3 DNA reads TGTGCCAGCAGCTCCAATTGGGACAGCTTCCAAGAGACCCAGTACTTC. Protein: CASSSNWDSFQETQYF.

At least ten counts were recorded for this clonotype. For the CDR3, the DNA is TGTGCCAGCGAGGGGAGAAGAGATTTCGTGGATACGCAGTATTTT. Encoded protein: CASEGRRDFVDTQYF. The chain has TRBV6-2 or TRBV6-3 and TRBJ2-3, with D perhaps assigned TRBD1 or TRBD2 (5 bases each). The V gene's germline CDR1 is MNHEY and CDR2 SVGEGT. V dropped 8 bases and J dropped 6 bases, with 21 bases sitting between them. CDR3 length: 15 residues.

This clonotype was observed a handful of times. V usage is TRBV7-3 and J usage is TRBJ2-6; perhaps TRBD1 as D (5 bases). V dropped 1 base and J dropped 1 base, with 11 bases sitting between them. The CDR3 is 17 amino acids. From germline, CDR1 is SGHTA and CDR2 FQGTGA. CDR3 in DNA: TGTGCCAGCAGCTTAAAGCAGGGTGGGTCTGGGGCCAACGTCCTGACTTTC. It codes for CASSLKQGGSGANVLTF.

This chain uses TRBV7-2 with TRBJ2-1; TRBD2 might be the D (6 bases). V gave up 5 bases and J gave up 4 bases, with 30 bases separating them. From germline, CDR1 is SGHTA and CDR2 FQGNSA. The CDR3 totals 20 residues. CDR3 protein: CASSHPFPGTPGGEYNEQFF. CDR3 DNA sequence: TGTGCCAGCAGCCACCCATTTCCCGGGACCCCCGGGGGAGAATACAATGAGCAGTTCTTC.

This chain uses TRBV7-9 with TRBJ2-7; D is unclear. Germline V lookup: CDR1 SEHNR, CDR2 FQNEAQ (reference sequence). CDR3 size: 13 residues. V was trimmed by 1 base and J by 7 bases, leaving 11 bases between them. The CDR3 DNA reads as TGTGCCAGCAGCTTAGAGGGCTCCTTGGAGCAGTACTTC. Protein: CASSLEGSLEQYF. Together with reference TRBV7-9 and TRBJ2-7, the CDR3 gives the full variable domain: DTGVSQNPRHKITKRGQNVTFRCDPISEHNRLYWYRQTLGQGPEFLTYFQNEAQLEKSRLLSDRFSAERPKGSFSTLEIQRTEQGDSAMYLCASSLEGSLEQYFGPGTRLTVT.

This clonotype was seen only a few times. J is TRBJ1-1 and V is TRBV3-1; D remains unclear. CDR1 and CDR2 from the germline V gene are LGHDT and YNNKEL (reference sequence). The CDR3 is 12 residues long. V lost 1 base to trimming and J lost 4 bases, with 4 bases between them. The DNA for the CDR3 is TGTGCCAGCAGCCAAGTTTTCACTGAAGCTTTCTTT. As protein: CASSQVFTEAFF.

This clonotype was seen only a few times. V gene TRBV27 combines with J gene TRBJ1-6; D might be TRBD1 (5 bases). With 5 bases removed from V and 9 bases from J, the gap between germline ends came to 11 bases. The CDR3 sequence is 13 residues long. The germline V gene encodes CDR1 MNHEY and CDR2 SMNVEV (reference sequence). The CDR3 spells CASSDAGFSPLHF. The CDR3 nucleotides are TGTGCCAGCAGTGATGCAGGGTTTTCACCCCTCCACTTT.

The chain uses TRBV6-2 or TRBV6-3 and TRBJ1-5, with a possible D match to TRBD1 (5 bases). V lost 7 bases, J lost 1 base, and 17 bases lay in between. The CDR3 totals 16 residues. Germline assignment: CDR1 MNHEY and CDR2 SVGEGT. In DNA, the CDR3 is TGTGCCAGCATTCCCTATCCGGGGGTGAGCAATCAGCCCCAGCATTTT. Residues: CASIPYPGVSNQPQHF.

This clonotype turned up a few times. The chain couples TRBV20-1 to TRBJ1-4; D is ambiguous. CDR1 and CDR2 (germline): DFQATT, SNEGSKA (reference sequence). With 3 bases removed from V and 7 bases from J, the gap between germline ends came to 15 bases. There are 14 residues in the CDR3. The CDR3 sequence is CSARSRARGEKLFF. In nucleotides, the CDR3 is TGCAGTGCTAGGTCCCGGGCGAGAGGTGAAAAACTGTTTTTT.

This clonotype was recorded a few times. V is TRBV20-1 and J is TRBJ1-1; a weak D match, TRBD1 (6 bases). This CDR3 contains 15 residues. Germline CDR1 DFQATT, CDR2 SNEGSKA (reference sequence). With 4 bases removed from V and 1 base from J, the gap between germline ends came to 16 bases. Here the CDR3 DNA reads TGCAGTGCTAATCCGGTGGGGGGCGAGAACACTGAAGCTTTCTTT. Protein: CSANPVGGENTEAFF.

As for this clonotype: It may be a read error: a sequence one base away is much more abundant. The V and J genes are TRBV2 and TRBJ2-1; D call uncertain. This CDR3 has 13 amino acids. Trimming left V 7 bases short and J 8 bases short, with 15 bases between. In germline, CDR1 is SNHLY, CDR2 FYNNEI. DNA of the CDR3: TGTGCCAGCAATGATATTCCTGCGGATGAGCAGTTCTTC. Protein sequence: CASNDIPADEQFF.

This chain connects TRBV5-1 to TRBJ1-2; D unclear. Germline V gene lookup returns CDR1 SGHRS and CDR2 YFSETQ. V lost 3 bases and J lost 6, with 12 bases in between. The CDR3 spans 13 residues. CDR3 in DNA: TGCGCCAGCAGCTCACCCCGGTTGGATGGCTACACCTTC. Protein sequence: CASSSPRLDGYTF.